This TCR beta chain was identified during a study of PD-1 blockade in classical Hodgkin lymphoma. There was relapse after autologous stem cell transplantation in every patient, and there was variation in brentuximab vedotin exposure. CDR1 is SGHTA, CDR2 FQGNSA, per germline. The CDR3 runs 15 residues. V lost 2 bases, J lost 0 bases, and 10 bases lay in between. TCRdb's table, derived via immunoSEQ multiplex PCR, lists solely in-frame clones and lacks some. Among around 41,000 clones listed, 76% were seen once. The source of this sequence is a human donor with classical Hodgkin lymphoma. Here the sequenced sample was peripheral blood mononuclear cells (PBMCs), taken at baseline. The J gene is TRBJ2-5, the V gene TRBV7-2, with D possibly TRBD1 on 5 matching bases. Here the CDR3 DNA reads TGTGCCAGCAGCTTATCTTCAGGGTACCAAGAGACCCAGTACTTC. It specifies CASSLSSGYQETQYF.